Following are 18 T cell receptor beta chains from one sample sequenced in a study of Graves' ophthalmopathy and Graves' hyperthyroidism. Amplification of TCR beta CDR3 regions used RNA transcripts. RT-PCR in the first round used HTBI primers; a second-round multiplex PCR followed. TCRdb ran MiXCR on the multiplex PCR reads and lists one entry per CDR3 protein. The repertoire holds under 350,000 distinct CDR3 sequences, with under 20% as singletons. The sample was peripheral blood. These receptors all come from an adult man with Graves' ophthalmopathy.

This chain connects TRBV7-2 to TRBJ1-6; D may be TRBD1 (5 bases). The CDR3 is 18 amino acids. CDR1 is SGHTA, CDR2 FQGNSA, per germline. With 6 bases removed from V and 8 bases from J, the gap between germline ends came to 26 bases. The CDR3 DNA sequence: TGTGCCAGCAGTTTGTCTACGGAGGGGATAGGTATATATTCACCCCTCCACTTT. Protein: CASSLSTEGIGIYSPLHF.

The chain links TRBV24-1 to TRBJ2-7; 8 bases line up with TRBD1. CDR3 length: 14 amino acids. V lost 3 bases and J lost 5; bases outside the gene matches: 5. In germline, CDR1 is KGHDR, CDR2 SFDVKD. For the CDR3, the DNA is TGTGCCACCAGTGATAAAGACAGGGGAGACGAGCAGTACTTC. It yields the protein CATSDKDRGDEQYF.

This clonotype was detected many times. V usage is TRBV7-9 and J usage is TRBJ1-1; possibly TRBD1 for D (6 bases). The CDR3 totals 14 residues. Germline V gene sequence: CDR1 SEHNR, CDR2 FQNEAQ (reference sequence). Trimming left V 5 bases short and J 7 bases short, with 17 bases between. The CDR3 DNA follows: TGTGCCAGCAGCACTCTACAGGGAAAGGGTGAAGCTTTCTTT. This translates into CASSTLQGKGEAFF.

This clonotype was detected ten times or more. The chain uses TRBV15 and TRBJ1-1; D is uncertain. Germline CDR1 and CDR2: LNHNV and YYDKDF (reference sequence). Trimming shortened V by 0 bases and J by 14 bases, and 19 bases separated the two germline ends. This CDR3 has 14 residues. The CDR3 loop reads CATSRDQIQPGSFF. The CDR3 DNA reads as TGTGCCACCAGCAGAGATCAAATACAGCCCGGGAGCTTCTTT.

This clonotype was observed many times. The V gene is TRBV12-3 or TRBV12-4, the J gene TRBJ2-4, with TRBD1 as a possible D gene (5 bases). The CDR3 has 14 residues. Trimming cost V 3 bases and J 6 bases, with 12 bases left between them. In nucleotides, the CDR3 is TGTGCCAGCAGTTTGACAAGGGGTAGAAACATTCAGTACTTC. It translates to CASSLTRGRNIQYF.

This clonotype has at least ten counts. The chain carries TRBV4-1 and TRBJ1-1, with D hard to call. V lost 0 bases and J 3 bases, leaving 11 bases between the germline ends. CDR3 length equals 15 residues. Germline CDR1 MGHRA, CDR2 YSYEKL. CDR3 nucleotides: TGCGCCAGCAGCCAAGAACCAGGTTACTACACTGAAGCTTTCTTT. Residues: CASSQEPGYYTEAFF.

This clonotype turned up a few times. The genes are TRBV12-3 or TRBV12-4 and TRBJ1-5; TRBD1 matches 7 bases. The CDR3 runs 16 residues. The trim removed 6 bases at V and 1 base at J, leaving 9 bases unmatched. The CDR3 coding sequence is TGTGCCAGCAGCCGTACGACAGGGTTGAGCAATCAGCCCCAGCATTTT. Its protein is CASSRTTGLSNQPQHF.

The chain's CDR3 is CASSGDRVGANVLTF. The CDR3 nucleotides are TGTGCCAGCAGCGGTGACAGGGTTGGGGCCAACGTCCTGACTTTC. This chain joins TRBV2 and TRBJ2-6; 7 bases fit TRBD1. V gave up 6 bases and J gave up 3 bases; unmatched junction bases: 5. CDR1 and CDR2 from the germline V gene are SNHLY and FYNNEI. This CDR3 is built from 15 residues.

This clonotype came up many times. The V call is TRBV7-8, the J call TRBJ2-7; weak D call: TRBD1 (5 bases). V lost 5 bases to trimming and J lost 4 bases, with 18 bases between them. CDR1 is SGHVS, CDR2 FQNEAQ, per germline. This CDR3 spans 15 amino acids. The CDR3 DNA sequence: TGTGCCAGCAGCCCGGGCCGGGCAGGGCTTTACGAGCAGTACTTC. Protein: CASSPGRAGLYEQYF.

This clonotype showed up many times. The rearrangement joins TRBV18 to TRBJ2-1; 7 bases are shared with TRBD2. V gave up 0 bases and J gave up 3 bases; unmatched junction bases: 2. Per germline, CDR1 KGHSH and CDR2 LQKENI. This CDR3 region has 15 residues. The CDR3 sequence is CASSPPGGSYNEQFF. The DNA of the CDR3 is TGTGCCAGCTCACCACCGGGCGGGAGCTACAATGAGCAGTTCTTC. Based on the CDR3 plus reference TRBV18 and TRBJ2-1, the full variable domain is NAGVMQNPRHLVRRRGQEARLRCSPMKGHSHVYWYRQLPEEGLKFMVYLQKENIIDESGMPKERFSAEFPKEGPSILRIQQVVRGDSAAYFCASSPPGGSYNEQFFGPGTRLTVL.

At least ten counts were recorded for this clonotype. This rearrangement joins TRBV12-3 or TRBV12-4 to TRBJ1-5; 9 bases match TRBD1. The J segment lost 6 bases and the V segment lost 5 bases, leaving 2 bases of the junction unmatched. The CDR3 is made up of 13 amino acids. The CDR3 sequence: CASSRQGGQPQHF. CDR3 bases: TGTGCCAGCAGTCGACAGGGGGGTCAGCCCCAGCATTTT.

This clonotype occurred many times. The chain combines TRBV20-1 with TRBJ2-7; 9 positions match TRBD1. This CDR3 has 15 residues. The germline V gene encodes CDR1 DFQATT and CDR2 SNEGSKA (reference sequence). J was trimmed by 2 bases and V by 0 bases; bases with no gene match: 5. CDR3 sequence: CSAREQGASTYEQYF. The DNA for the CDR3 is TGCAGTGCTAGAGAACAGGGGGCTTCAACCTACGAGCAGTACTTC.

V and J are TRBV20-1 and TRBJ2-5; TRBD2 matches at 11 bases. V lost 6 bases and J lost 4; bases outside the gene matches: 10. This CDR3 comprises 15 residues. From germline, CDR1 is DFQATT and CDR2 SNEGSKA (reference sequence). The CDR3: CSAGYRLAGGETQYF. DNA for the CDR3: TGCAGTGCAGGCTATCGGCTAGCGGGAGGAGAGACCCAGTACTTC.

This clonotype was recorded many times. J is TRBJ2-5 and V is TRBV20-1, with TRBD2 identical over 13 bases. The germline CDR1 and CDR2 sequences are DFQATT and SNEGSKA (reference sequence). V shed 5 bases and J 1 base; nucleotides not matched to a gene: 7. The CDR3 extends over 16 amino acids. CDR3 residues: CSAPRLAGGLQETQYF. For the CDR3, the DNA is TGCAGTGCTCCACGACTAGCGGGGGGTCTCCAAGAGACCCAGTACTTC.

The table lists this clonotype with many counts. This chain connects TRBV6-5 to TRBJ2-2; TRBD2 matches at 7 bases. V gave up 3 bases and J gave up 5 bases; unmatched junction bases: 12. The CDR3 sequence is 17 residues long. The germline CDR1 and CDR2 sequences are MNHEY and SVGAGI. The CDR3 sequence: CASSYGLGLQQTGELFF. CDR3 DNA: TGTGCCAGCAGTTATGGGTTGGGACTACAACAAACCGGGGAGCTGTTTTTT.

This clonotype has a count of ten or more. This chain connects TRBV6-1 to TRBJ1-1; the D is unclear. CDR3 length equals 12 residues. In germline, CDR1 is MNHNS, CDR2 SASEGT. Trimming pared 8 bases from V and 5 bases from J, leaving 12 bases between. CDR3 DNA: TGTGCCAGCGGGAGGATCTTGACTGAAGCTTTCTTT. Protein: CASGRILTEAFF.

The genes are TRBV6-2 or TRBV6-3 and TRBJ1-1; a possible D gene is TRBD1 (6 bases). Germline lookup yields CDR1 MNHEY and CDR2 SVGEGT. The CDR3 extends over 17 amino acids. V was shortened by 4 bases and J by 6 bases, with 24 bases between the two germline ends. The CDR3 DNA reads TGTGCCAGCAGTTCCGAGGCTGACAGGTATAAGGGCGCTGAAGCTTTCTTT. Amino acids: CASSSEADRYKGAEAFF.

This clonotype has at least ten counts. This chain links TRBV7-3 with TRBJ1-1; D remains unclear. CDR3 length: 13 amino acids. Per germline, CDR1 SGHTA and CDR2 FQGTGA. V gave up 1 base and J gave up 8 bases, with 11 bases separating them. The CDR3 protein is CASSLIAGSEAFF. CDR3 bases: TGTGCCAGCAGCTTAATCGCAGGCTCCGAAGCTTTCTTT.